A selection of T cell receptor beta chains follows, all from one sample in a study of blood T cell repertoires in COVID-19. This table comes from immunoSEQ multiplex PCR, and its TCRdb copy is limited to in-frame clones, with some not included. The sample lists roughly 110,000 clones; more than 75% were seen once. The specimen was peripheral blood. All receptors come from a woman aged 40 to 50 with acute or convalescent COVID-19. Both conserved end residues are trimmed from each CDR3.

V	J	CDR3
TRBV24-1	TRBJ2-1	ATSAPKRGTYNEQF
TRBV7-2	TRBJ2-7	ASSLGGTGGYEQY
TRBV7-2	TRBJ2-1	ASSHSGGGSYNEQF
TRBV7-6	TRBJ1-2	ASSLDGTGTNYGYT
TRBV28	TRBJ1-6	ASSTHRAGYNSPLH
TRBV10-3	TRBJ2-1	AISAAGLAGRNEQF
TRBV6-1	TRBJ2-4	ASSEQQEIFKNIQY
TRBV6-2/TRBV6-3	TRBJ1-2	ASSYSVQTVYGYT
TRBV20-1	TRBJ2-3	SASSPPGQGTGTDTQY
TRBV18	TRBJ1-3	ASSPRQGGQNTIY
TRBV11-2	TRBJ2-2	ASSLRLAATGELF
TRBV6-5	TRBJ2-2	ASTSSKPAGELF
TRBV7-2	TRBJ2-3	ASSPGDFTDTQY
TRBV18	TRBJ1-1	ASSSGTANTEAF
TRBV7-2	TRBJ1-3	ASSLGPRGGNTIY
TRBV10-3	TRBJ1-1	AISGLPEVEAF
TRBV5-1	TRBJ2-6	ASSLVADSGANVLT
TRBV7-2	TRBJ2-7	ASSLDGGWGGEQY
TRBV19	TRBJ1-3	ASNTGDSGNTIY
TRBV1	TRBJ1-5	TSSQSNESNQPQH
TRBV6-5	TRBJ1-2	ASTPRDWFYGYT
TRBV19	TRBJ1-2	ASSMKGFAGYT
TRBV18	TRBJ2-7	ASSPAGGLYEQY
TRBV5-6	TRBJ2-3	ASSFRTGGGQDTQY
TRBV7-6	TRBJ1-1	ASSLRLNMNTEAF
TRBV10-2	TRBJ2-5	ASSESTSGGRLTQY
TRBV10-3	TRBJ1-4	AISESIGTGRGSEKLF
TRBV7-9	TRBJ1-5	ASSRGGDQPQH
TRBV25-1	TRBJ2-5	ASMRGGETQY
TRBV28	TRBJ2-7	ATKSGAVEQY